This is a list of T cell receptor beta chains from one sample in a study of blood T cell repertoires in COVID-19. Assay: immunoSEQ multiplex PCR; the TCRdb copy retains only in-frame clones and omits some. The sample has almost 400,000 clones; approximately 89% are singletons. The sequenced sample was PBMCs or T cells enriched from blood (not recorded which). These receptors were taken from a woman aged 25 to 39 who had recovered from COVID-19. CDR3s include the opening cysteine and the closing phenylalanine or tryptophan. Size values are once, few and many counts, or a class for expanded clones, and some rows have none.

clone_size: -
j_call: TRBJ1-2
v_call: TRBV5-4
cdr3_aa: CASSSRQGMDGYTF

clone_size: -
j_call: TRBJ2-7
v_call: TRBV21-1
cdr3_aa: CASIISRDYDYYEQYF

clone_size: once
j_call: TRBJ2-2
v_call: TRBV3-1/TRBV3-2
cdr3_aa: CASSQRPGTSGRPGELFF

clone_size: many
j_call: TRBJ1-1
v_call: TRBV27
cdr3_aa: CASSPRDRLEAFF

clone_size: once
j_call: TRBJ1-1
v_call: TRBV19
cdr3_aa: CASSISGGFGEAFF

clone_size: -
j_call: TRBJ2-1
v_call: TRBV5-6
cdr3_aa: CASSPGRGYNEQFF

clone_size: -
j_call: TRBJ2-1
v_call: TRBV27
cdr3_aa: CASSVRLAGANNEQFF

clone_size: once
j_call: TRBJ1-1
v_call: TRBV30
cdr3_aa: CAWSPRIDRGGEAFF

clone_size: -
j_call: TRBJ1-1
v_call: TRBV19
cdr3_aa: CASTIGSDRGKEAFF

clone_size: once
j_call: TRBJ2-7
v_call: TRBV25-1
cdr3_aa: CASSDFRAGEGYEQYF

clone_size: -
j_call: TRBJ2-5
v_call: TRBV18
cdr3_aa: CASSPEATQYF

clone_size: -
j_call: TRBJ2-5
v_call: TRBV6-5
cdr3_aa: CASRPPRVGETQYF

clone_size: -
j_call: TRBJ2-7
v_call: TRBV5-6
cdr3_aa: CASSLVGQGTYEQYF

clone_size: -
j_call: TRBJ1-1
v_call: TRBV12-5
cdr3_aa: CASGLTEWGVAFF

clone_size: -
j_call: TRBJ1-6
v_call: TRBV5-4
cdr3_aa: CASSSTGSYSPLHF

clone_size: many
j_call: TRBJ2-7
v_call: TRBV3-1/TRBV3-2
cdr3_aa: CASSQGGLAGAMQYF

clone_size: -
j_call: TRBJ2-3
v_call: TRBV6-5
cdr3_aa: CASSPGLPRNTQYF

clone_size: -
j_call: TRBJ1-2
v_call: TRBV4-1
cdr3_aa: CASSLRLDTLISYGYTF

clone_size: -
j_call: TRBJ1-5
v_call: TRBV30
cdr3_aa: CAWSRGYGNQPQHF

clone_size: -
j_call: TRBJ2-1
v_call: TRBV3-1/TRBV3-2
cdr3_aa: CASSRTFGSPSSYNEQFF

clone_size: -
j_call: TRBJ1-2
v_call: TRBV6-1
cdr3_aa: CASSEGQGAGYGYTF

clone_size: once
j_call: TRBJ2-3
v_call: TRBV12-3/TRBV12-4
cdr3_aa: CASRPDITDTQYF

clone_size: -
j_call: TRBJ1-4
v_call: TRBV9
cdr3_aa: CASSVAAGRDEKLFF

clone_size: -
j_call: TRBJ1-2
v_call: TRBV28
cdr3_aa: CASSPITGFGYTF

clone_size: -
j_call: TRBJ2-1
v_call: TRBV12-5
cdr3_aa: CASGLVFSGDYNEQFF

clone_size: -
j_call: TRBJ2-1
v_call: TRBV6-5
cdr3_aa: CASSPDFSSYNEQFF

clone_size: -
j_call: TRBJ2-3
v_call: TRBV11-2
cdr3_aa: CASSLDSGSTDTQYF

clone_size: -
j_call: TRBJ2-7
v_call: TRBV6-1
cdr3_aa: CASSEEGAGSYEQYF

clone_size: -
j_call: TRBJ1-2
v_call: TRBV7-9
cdr3_aa: CASSLRERLGQGGGYGYTF

clone_size: -
j_call: TRBJ2-2
v_call: TRBV25-1
cdr3_aa: CASSPQGWNTGELFF

clone_size: -
j_call: TRBJ1-3
v_call: TRBV5-1
cdr3_aa: CASSSSVGNTIYF

clone_size: -
j_call: TRBJ2-1
v_call: TRBV9
cdr3_aa: CASSVGTGFYKGKNEQFF

clone_size: -
j_call: TRBJ2-7
v_call: TRBV7-2
cdr3_aa: CASSLARLAGGTAYEQYF

clone_size: -
j_call: TRBJ2-3
v_call: TRBV2
cdr3_aa: CARRTSGEDTQYF

clone_size: once
j_call: TRBJ1-5
v_call: TRBV24-1
cdr3_aa: CATSDRRDQPQHF

clone_size: -
j_call: TRBJ1-2
v_call: TRBV6-2/TRBV6-3
cdr3_aa: CASSPGVGYGYTF

clone_size: -
j_call: TRBJ2-2
v_call: TRBV9
cdr3_aa: CASSPSGTGELFF

clone_size: -
j_call: TRBJ2-7
v_call: TRBV12-3/TRBV12-4
cdr3_aa: CASRPGTGVEQYF

clone_size: -
j_call: TRBJ1-4
v_call: TRBV3-1/TRBV3-2
cdr3_aa: CASSPGTDNGKLFF

clone_size: -
j_call: TRBJ1-3
v_call: TRBV19
cdr3_aa: CASRNRTGGTGNTIYF

clone_size: -
j_call: TRBJ1-6
v_call: TRBV7-2
cdr3_aa: CASSLRAGSVSYNSPLHF

clone_size: -
j_call: TRBJ2-3
v_call: TRBV19
cdr3_aa: CASSAGTGSTDTQYF

clone_size: -
j_call: TRBJ2-7
v_call: TRBV2
cdr3_aa: CASNSPADTYEQYF

clone_size: once
j_call: TRBJ1-2
v_call: TRBV7-8
cdr3_aa: CASSLGYVTRESNYGYTF

clone_size: -
j_call: TRBJ1-2
v_call: TRBV27
cdr3_aa: CASSLGTSVRYGYTF

clone_size: -
j_call: TRBJ2-7
v_call: TRBV2
cdr3_aa: CASSEPGQGTGESYEQYF

clone_size: -
j_call: TRBJ2-3
v_call: TRBV18
cdr3_aa: CASSPATLSSTDTQYF